This T cell receptor beta chain was sequenced for a study of T cells in localized non-small cell lung cancer (dated by TCRdb to 2019 to 2021). In terms of the full investigation: Comparing tumors with uninvolved tumor-adjacent lungs, the study looked at the T cell repertoires of 236 patients with early-stage NSCLC. All 250 or so NSCLC patients in the cohort were treatment-naive and had localized lung tumors that were resected. The mean age of the NSCLC patients was around 65 years, with approximately 130 men and around 110 women. The investigation overall reported the following: The highest T cell clonality was observed in uninvolved tumor-adjacent lung, where clonality exceeded that of tumor, suggesting that antigenic responses were more focused in uninvolved tumor-adjacent lung. Because multi-region tumor sequencing was not performed, intratumor heterogeneity could not be ruled out. Of the top 100 tumor clones, a median of approximately 60 were detected in paired uninvolved adjacent lung; 28 were also among that lung's top 100. Because of the exploratory design, TCR variables were selected using unadjusted p-values without false-discovery rate correction. Longer overall survival was associated with higher blood T cell density, whereas shorter survival was associated with higher adjacent-lung clonality.

The immunoSEQ Assay was used to sequence TCR beta CDR3 regions from DNA. From the authors' description of their analysis: To compute T cell density, TCR beta template counts were normalized to usable DNA, which was estimated by amplifying housekeeping genes. Richness was estimated with the preseqR package, extrapolating to 400,000 templates for PBMC samples and 120,000 templates for tissue samples. Clonality was defined as one minus Pielou's evenness. Tissue-enriched TCRs were identified by differential abundance testing using productive amino-acid clonotypes, minimum total count 5 and alpha 0.1. The Jaccard Index and the Morisita Overlap Index were used to measure repertoire overlap between compartments. TCR beta CDR3s were clustered by GLIPH together with public tetramer-defined viral CDR3s, and at least three viral sequences plus V-gene enrichment were required for viral motifs. TCRdb obtained this table from immuneACCESS and retained in-frame rearrangements with V and J assigned. These tables miss some clones; where compared with another copy, unresolved V genes account for less than half of the shortfall, and the remainder is unexplained. V, J and clone size were drawn from that table, and D and trimming were deduced from the DNA. This sample is represented by fewer than 1,500 clones; roughly 25% of them were singletons. The top ten hold roughly a tenth of the sample.

At diagnosis, peripheral blood, uninvolved tumor-adjacent lung and tumor were collected and were preserved as a mix of fresh-frozen and FFPE material. This clone has a handful of counts. Its antigen specificity is not known. There are no base qualities to consult, and no much larger clone falls within one base. The CDR3 spans 12 residues, from the cysteine through the phenylalanine. Here the CDR3 DNA is all that survives: 36 bases in frame from base 1. From a lookup of the germline V gene, CDR1 and CDR2 are MNHGY and SAAAGT. Trimming at the junction amounts to 5 bases on V and 5 bases on J, and the germline ends lie 8 bases apart.

The receptor was derived from a male donor older than 55 with stage I lung adenocarcinoma. The rearrangement joined TRBV6-8 to TRBJ2-3; TRBD1 is perhaps the D gene, given 5 matching bases. The starting material was lung tumor tissue, obtained before any cancer treatment. At the DNA level, the sequence is TGTGCCAGCAGTGACCAGGGAGATACGCAGTATTTT. Its protein reads: CASSDQGDTQYF.